This T cell receptor beta chain was recovered during a study of T cell responses to AZD1222 COVID-19 vaccine. The overall study: Pooled together were second doses at about 4 or about 12 weeks.

The ends were cut back, 0 bases at V and 2 bases at J, with 17 bases in the middle. Looked up from germline, CDR1 is SGHRS and CDR2 is YFSETQ. CDR3 length equals 18 residues. The protocol was immunoSEQ multiplex PCR, while the TCRdb copy is restricted to in-frame clones and leaves out a portion. The data show over 100,000 clones, with around nine tenths seen just once and less than 9% held by the top ten. This sequence was found in an adult in good health. V is TRBV5-1 and J is TRBJ1-4; D is undetermined. The sample in question was peripheral blood, obtained on day 0 of AZD1222 vaccination. The CDR3 DNA sequence: TGCGCCAGCAGCTTGGGGCAGGACGGGAGATCGACTAATGAAAAACTGTTTTTT. Amino acid sequence: CASSLGQDGRSTNEKLFF.